This T cell receptor (beta chain) stems from a study of Graves' ophthalmopathy and Graves' hyperthyroidism (dated by TCRdb to the late 2010s). Background for the entire study: Peripheral blood was collected before any treatment was given, at the time of initial diagnosis. In more than 5 hyperthyroidism patients, the T-cell repertoire of thyroid tissue was compared with the T-cell repertoire of blood. In total, over 130 blood samples were TCR-sequenced: 40 to 45 ophthalmopathy, some 72 hyperthyroidism and roughly 17 hyperthyroidism-to-ophthalmopathy patients. For independent validation, a separate cohort was made up of 18 hyperthyroidism patients plus 17 patients who later progressed from hyperthyroidism to ophthalmopathy. To explore V-J signatures that separate ophthalmopathy from hyperthyroidism, a discovery set of about a hundred patients was enrolled, consisting of about 45 with ophthalmopathy and 57 with stable hyperthyroidism. Following sample collection, hyperthyroidism patients were given methimazole at a starting dose of 30 mg daily, and ophthalmopathy patients were given high-dose intravenous methylprednisolone. TCR beta repertoire signatures were used to distinguish Graves' ophthalmopathy from Graves' hyperthyroidism and to predict progression to ophthalmopathy.

The ophthalmopathy patients had moderately to severely active disease, with a Clinical Activity Score of 3 or higher, a NOSPECS grade of 4 or higher, and a disease duration of less than 3 months. Patients were excluded if they had other autoimmune diseases, uncontrolled infections, pregnancy or lactation. Clinical symptoms, serum thyroxine, TRAb, thyroid ultrasound and orbital computed tomography were used for diagnosis. PBMCs were isolated from approximately 10 ml of fresh peripheral blood by Ficoll-Paque density gradient centrifugation. Total RNA was extracted with Trizol reagent and quality-checked on an Agilent 2100 Bioanalyzer. Trimming costs V 9 bases and J 4 bases, and their ends lie 16 bases apart. CDR1 and CDR2, per the germline V gene (reference sequence), are WNHNN and SYGVQD. The CDR3 runs 13 residues from the cysteine to the phenylalanine. Of the read, only the CDR3 DNA is kept; its 39 bases are in frame from base 1.

Overall study results and their limits: In cross-validation, the 13-signature model distinguished ophthalmopathy from stable hyperthyroidism with approximately 85% sensitivity and about 84% specificity, and in the test set the corresponding values were roughly 80% and 76%. In validation, the model predicted ophthalmopathy progression with about 70% sensitivity and roughly 78% specificity; approximately 12 predicted patients were CT-confirmed with GO in a median of approximately six months. Most expanded thyroid clonotypes with frequency above 0.001 were also detected in blood, suggesting blood repertoires may reflect the thyroid immune response. No statistical method was used to set the sample size in advance, and the investigators knew which group each participant was assigned to.

TCR beta CDR3 regions were amplified from RNA transcripts for repertoire sequencing. A first-round RT-PCR used HTBI primers with the Qiagen OneStep RT-PCR kit, followed by a second-round multiplex PCR, size selection and purification. The libraries underwent paired-end sequencing with 100 bp reads on an Illumina HiSeq2000. Processing in the source paper ran as follows. SOAPnuke was used to process the reads, throwing out any read that had adapters, had uncalled bases, had a mean Phred below 15, or lacked an exact constant-primer or identifier match. COPE v1.2.5 was used to merge the high-quality paired reads. Clonotypes were defined as unique nucleotide sequences and were aligned to IMGT TRB V, D and J references using MiTCR v1.1. The analysis was limited to V-J combinations with a frequency above 0.0001, which together covered about 99% of repertoires. A TCR clonal expansion and chaos score per V-J combination was defined as the ratio of F50 clonal expansion to chaos observed in the TCRdist matrix. Welch's t-statistics and random forest were used to reduce features to about a dozen V-J combinations, which were fed into a naive Bayes classifier. The similarity between thyroid and blood repertoires was quantified using the Morisita-Horn index. The raw public data were reprocessed by TCRdb itself: fastp quality trimming at Q25, MiXCR clonotype calling, in-frame beta chains only. Every distinct CDR3 protein forms one entry, paired with its most common genes and DNA. The V and J calls here are based on TCRdb, not the publication. Within this sample are about 740,000 distinct CDR3 sequences, with roughly 40% of them counted one time only. Roughly 45% of the sample is held by the ten biggest clonotypes.

With respect to this clonotype: Its antigen is currently not known. No base qualities exist here, and no much larger clone lies one base off it.

The specimen sequenced was peripheral blood. The receptor was isolated from an adult man with Graves' ophthalmopathy. The chain links TRBV10-1 with TRBJ2-7, with the D gene call left open. At the DNA level, the sequence is TGCGCCAGGCCGACGGCGTCTGGATACGAGCAGTACTTC. This sequence encodes CARPTASGYEQYF.